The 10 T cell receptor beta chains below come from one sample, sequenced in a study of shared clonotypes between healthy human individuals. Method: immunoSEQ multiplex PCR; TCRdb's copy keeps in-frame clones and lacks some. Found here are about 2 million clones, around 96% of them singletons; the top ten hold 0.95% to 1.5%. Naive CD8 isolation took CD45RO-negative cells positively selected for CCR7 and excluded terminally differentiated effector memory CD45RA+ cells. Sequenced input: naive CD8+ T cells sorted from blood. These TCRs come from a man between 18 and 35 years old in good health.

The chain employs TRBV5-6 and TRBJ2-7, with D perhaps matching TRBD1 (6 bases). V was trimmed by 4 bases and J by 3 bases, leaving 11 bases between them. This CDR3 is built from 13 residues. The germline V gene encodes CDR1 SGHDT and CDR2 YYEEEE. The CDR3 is CASSPGTYYEQYF. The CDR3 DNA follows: TGTGCCAGCAGCCCCGGGACATACTACGAGCAGTACTTC.

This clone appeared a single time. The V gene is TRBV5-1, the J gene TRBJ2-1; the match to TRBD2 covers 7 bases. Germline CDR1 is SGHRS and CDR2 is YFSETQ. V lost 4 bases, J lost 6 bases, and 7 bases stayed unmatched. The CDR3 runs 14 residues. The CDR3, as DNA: TGCGCCAGCAGCGACGGGGGGTTCCTCAATGAGCAGTTCTTC. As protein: CASSDGGFLNEQFF.

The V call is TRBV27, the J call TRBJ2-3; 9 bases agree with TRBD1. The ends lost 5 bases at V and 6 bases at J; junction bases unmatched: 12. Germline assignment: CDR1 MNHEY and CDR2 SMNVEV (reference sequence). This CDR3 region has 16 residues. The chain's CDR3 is CASSLIGTGRVDTQYF. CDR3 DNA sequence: TGTGCCAGCAGTCTTATCGGGACAGGGAGAGTGGATACGCAGTATTTT.

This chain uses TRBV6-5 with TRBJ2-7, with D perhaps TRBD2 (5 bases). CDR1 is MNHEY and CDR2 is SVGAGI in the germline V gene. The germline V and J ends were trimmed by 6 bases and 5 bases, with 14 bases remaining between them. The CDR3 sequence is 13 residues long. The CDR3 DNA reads TGTGCCAGCAGATCCCCCGAGGGCCACGAGCAGTACTTC. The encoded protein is CASRSPEGHEQYF.

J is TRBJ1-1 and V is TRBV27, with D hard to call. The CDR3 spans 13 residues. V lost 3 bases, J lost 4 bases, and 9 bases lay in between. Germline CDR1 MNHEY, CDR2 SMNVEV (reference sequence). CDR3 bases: TGTGCCAGCAGTTTGAGGGTAGCCACTGAAGCTTTCTTT. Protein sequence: CASSLRVATEAFF.

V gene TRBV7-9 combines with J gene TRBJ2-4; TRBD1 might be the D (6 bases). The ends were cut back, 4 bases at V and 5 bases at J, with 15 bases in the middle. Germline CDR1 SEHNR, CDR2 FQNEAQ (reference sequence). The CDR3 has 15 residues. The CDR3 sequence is CASSSSTGSQNIQYF. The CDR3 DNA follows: TGTGCCAGCAGCTCCTCAACAGGGTCCCAAAACATTCAGTACTTC. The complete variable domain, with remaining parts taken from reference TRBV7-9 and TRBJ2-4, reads DTGVSQNPRHKITKRGQNVTFRCDPISEHNRLYWYRQTLGQGPEFLTYFQNEAQLEKSRLLSDRFSAERPKGSFSTLEIQRTEQGDSAMYLCASSSSTGSQNIQYFGAGTRLSVL.

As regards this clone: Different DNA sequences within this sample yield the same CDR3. The CDR3 sequence: CSVRGNEQYF. In nucleotides, the CDR3 is TGCAGCGTTCGGGGGAACGAGCAGTACTTC. This chain joins TRBV29-1 and TRBJ2-7, with a tentative D call TRBD2 (6 bases). Trimming shortened V by 5 bases and J by 5 bases, and 7 bases separated the two germline ends. CDR3 length: 10 residues. The germline V gene encodes CDR1 SQVTM and CDR2 ANQGSEA.

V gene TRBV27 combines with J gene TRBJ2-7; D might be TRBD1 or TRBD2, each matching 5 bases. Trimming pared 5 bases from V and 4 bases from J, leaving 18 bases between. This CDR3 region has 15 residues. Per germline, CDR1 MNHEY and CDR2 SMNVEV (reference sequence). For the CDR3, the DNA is TGTGCCAGCAGTCCGTACCTGGCTGGGGGATACGAGCAGTACTTC. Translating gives CASSPYLAGGYEQYF.

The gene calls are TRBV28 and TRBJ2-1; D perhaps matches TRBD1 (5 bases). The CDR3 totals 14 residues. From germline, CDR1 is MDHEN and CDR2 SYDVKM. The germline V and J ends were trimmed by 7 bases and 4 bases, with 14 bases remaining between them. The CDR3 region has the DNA TGTGCCAGCACATTAGGGGCGCTATACAATGAGCAGTTCTTC. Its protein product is CASTLGALYNEQFF.

The CDR3 reads CASSLTPKTGRYEQYF. The CDR3 DNA follows: TGTGCCAGCAGTCTCACCCCAAAGACCGGGCGCTACGAGCAGTACTTC. This sequence joins TRBV27 and TRBJ2-7; D gene uncertain. The CDR3 length is 16 residues. Germline CDR1 is MNHEY and CDR2 is SMNVEV (reference sequence). The germline V and J ends were trimmed by 5 bases and 3 bases, with 20 bases remaining between them.